The T cell receptor beta chain described here comes from a study of cytomegalovirus exposure and HLA in healthy donors. The study, taken as a whole, reports: According to the study, around 180 TCR beta chains were cytomegalovirus-associated. The classifier reportedly diagnosed cytomegalovirus status with high sensitivity and specificity. Reports indicate that TCR beta sequences accurately predicted the HLA-A and HLA-B alleles of most subjects. One variant, a missense change in DCLRE1C, was linked in a later analysis to TCR beta V- and J-gene trimming.

A note on this clone: What it recognizes is unknown.

60 Vbeta and 13 Jbeta primers were used in PCR. Sequencing was performed with immunoSEQ multiplex PCR; in TCRdb, only in-frame clones are kept and a portion is missing. The table includes some 66,000 clones, approximately 81% detected once. The sample consisted of PBMCs. The clonotype comes from a woman in her thirties in good health and CMV-seronegative.

The CDR3 spells CASSLDSSGANVLTF. The CDR3 coding sequence is TGTGCCAGCAGCCTGGACAGCTCTGGGGCCAACGTCCTGACTTTC. The rearrangement joins TRBV7-2 to TRBJ2-6, with D possibly being TRBD1 (6 bases). The germline CDR1 and CDR2 sequences are SGHTA and FQGNSA. V was pared by 5 bases and J by 0 bases, with 8 bases between. The CDR3 covers 15 residues.